One sample yielded the 10 T cell receptor beta chains listed below, sequenced in a study of monozygotic twins with inflammatory bowel disease. TCRdb reprocessed the 5' RACE reads and keeps a single row for each CDR3 protein, giving no DNA. Its table records 80,000 or so distinct CDR3 sequences. Sequenced material: blood. These TCRs come from a human donor with ulcerative colitis or Crohn's disease, or a healthy co-twin of an affected twin (not recorded which).

The gene calls are TRBV29-1 and TRBJ1-2. This CDR3 has 12 amino acids. Germline CDR1 SQVTM, CDR2 ANQGSEA. The chain's CDR3 is CSVEEGIYGYTF.

This sequence joins TRBV11-1 and TRBJ2-1; TCRdb outputs TRBD2, but without DNA this stays unchecked. Germline CDR1 and CDR2: SGHAT and FQDESV (reference sequence). The CDR3 is 19 residues long. This chain's CDR3 is CASSFSSIAGGSSYNEQFF.

This sequence joins TRBV6-2 or TRBV6-3 and TRBJ2-3; the D call of TRBD1 rests on TCRdb alone, since no DNA is present to check it. The CDR3 sequence is 12 residues long. CDR1 is MNHEY and CDR2 is SVGEGT in the germline V gene. CDR3 protein: CASNPGDAIYRF.

The chain recombines TRBV29-1 with TRBJ2-2; TCRdb's D gene call, TRBD1, goes unchecked for lack of DNA. The CDR3 is 15 residues long. CDR1 SQVTM and CDR2 ANQGSEA come from the germline V gene. CDR3: CSVRTPGQETGELFF.

J is TRBJ2-5 and V is TRBV6-1; the D call from TCRdb, TRBD1, cannot be confirmed without DNA. The germline V gene has CDR1 MNHNS and CDR2 SASEGT. The CDR3 covers 14 residues. CDR3 sequence reads: CASSMGTGQETQYF.

The chain uses TRBV5-1 and TRBJ2-7; TCRdb proposes TRBD1, but this gene call is untestable without DNA. In germline, CDR1 is SGHRS, CDR2 YFSETQ. The CDR3 loop spans 15 amino acids. CDR3: CASSLAGASSYEQYF.

V is TRBV25-1 and J is TRBJ2-3. Germline CDR1 reads MGHDK; CDR2 reads SYGVNS. The CDR3 has 14 amino acids. This CDR3 reads CASSVFLARDTQYF. The whole variable domain, filled in from reference TRBV25-1 and TRBJ2-3, reads EADIYQTPRYLVIGTGKKITLECSQTMGHDKMYWYQQDPGMELHLIHYSYGVNSTEKGDLSSESTVSRIRTEHFPLTLESARPSHTSQYLCASSVFLARDTQYFGPGTRLTVL.

This chain connects TRBV24-1 to TRBJ1-2; TCRdb names TRBD1, which stays unverified in the absence of DNA. The CDR3 runs to 16 residues. Per the germline V gene, CDR1 is KGHDR and CDR2 is SFDVKD. This chain's CDR3 is CATSNPRGTGDYGYTF.

This chain joins TRBV19 and TRBJ2-1; there is no DNA to check the TCRdb D call of TRBD1. Germline lookup yields CDR1 LNHDA and CDR2 SQIVND (reference sequence). This CDR3 is 17 amino acids long. The CDR3 region is CASSYTEGYGGYNEQFF. The full variable domain, in which reference TRBV19 and TRBJ2-1 provide the parts outside the CDR3, is DGGITQSPKYLFRKEGQNVTLSCEQNLNHDAMYWYRQDPGQGLRLIYYSQIVNDFQKGDIAEGYSVSREKKESFPLTVTSAQKNPTAFYLCASSYTEGYGGYNEQFFGPGTRLTVL.

This chain connects TRBV20-1 to TRBJ1-1. Germline values: CDR1 DFQATT, CDR2 SNEGSKA (reference sequence). The CDR3 has 12 amino acids. CDR3 region: CSARNRNTEAFF.